Sequencing of this T cell receptor beta chain was carried out in a study of cytomegalovirus exposure and HLA in healthy donors. Study information: The study's early data release held about 85 million unique TCRs from HLA-typed donors.

This clone was found a few times. The antigen is not known. This CDR3 comprises 15 residues. The germline V gene encodes CDR1 MNHNS and CDR2 SASEGT. J was trimmed by 1 base and V by 7 bases; bases with no gene match: 7. Study-wide results and caveats: Across HLA loci, a later analysis found differing TCR association rates, with DRB1 most and HLA-C fewest.

Vbeta (60) and Jbeta (13) primers were used in the PCR. Profiling relied on immunoSEQ multiplex PCR, and the TCRdb table lists in-frame clones only, not all of them. The sample lists under 200,000 clones, roughly 85% occurring once. The TCR sequence derives from a male donor in good health and CMV-seropositive. Sequencing used PBMCs. This chain joins TRBV6-1 and TRBJ1-1; 9 positions agree with TRBD1. The CDR3 spells CASTQRTGANTEAFF. CDR3 nucleotide sequence: TGTGCCAGCACCCAAAGGACAGGGGCGAACACTGAAGCTTTCTTT.